Each of the 22 T cell receptor beta chains below was sequenced from the same sample in a study of technical replicates of blood from a few donors. The method was immunoSEQ multiplex PCR; TCRdb's version includes in-frame clones alone and lacks a portion of them. Seen here are more than 95,000 clones, about 95% observed once, and the top ten hold more than 0.2%. The sequencing input was T cells isolated from PBMCs. Receptor source: a human donor in good health.

This chain joins TRBV7-9 and TRBJ2-2; a weak D match, TRBD1 (6 bases). The CDR3 has 15 amino acids. Germline V gene sequence: CDR1 SEHNR, CDR2 FQNEAQ (reference sequence). Trimming stripped 5 bases from V and 1 base from J, with 11 bases between. CDR3 sequence (DNA): TGTGCCAGCAGCGAACAGGGAAGGAACACCGGGGAGCTGTTTTTT. Translated, it gives CASSEQGRNTGELFF.

This clone has only one observation. The CDR3 coding sequence is TGCGCCAGCGTCGAGGGGGGGGCAGATACGCAGTATTTT. Protein product: CASVEGGADTQYF. The chain couples TRBV5-1 to TRBJ2-3; a weak D match, TRBD2 (7 bases). There are 13 residues in the CDR3. V dropped 7 bases and J dropped 4 bases, with 13 bases sitting between them. CDR1 SGHRS and CDR2 YFSETQ come from the germline V gene.

V usage is TRBV27 and J usage is TRBJ2-1; D might be TRBD1 (5 bases). The CDR3 totals 15 residues. Germline V gene lookup returns CDR1 MNHEY and CDR2 SMNVEV (reference sequence). Between the trimmed V and J ends, which lost 6 bases and 4 bases, there was a span of 16 bases. As DNA, the CDR3 is TGTGCCAGCAGCCCAGACAGAGCCGGGTACAATGAGCAGTTCTTC. As protein: CASSPDRAGYNEQFF.

In this sample, this clone turned up once. The V gene is TRBV7-9, the J gene TRBJ1-3, with TRBD1 identical over 7 bases. Germline V gene data show CDR1 as SEHNR and CDR2 as FQNEAQ (reference sequence). Losses at the gene ends were 1 base for V and 2 bases for J; bases not matched to a gene: 2. CDR3 length equals 15 residues. CDR3 in DNA: TGTGCCAGCAGCTTAGGGGACAGTCCTGGAAACACCATATATTTT. This codes for CASSLGDSPGNTIYF.

This chain connects TRBV9 to TRBJ1-1; the D is unclear. Trimming shortened V by 4 bases and J by 1 base, and 8 bases separated the two germline ends. The CDR3 has 13 residues. Germline values: CDR1 SGDLS, CDR2 YYNGEE. CDR3: CASSPHKNTEAFF. The CDR3 DNA follows: TGTGCCAGCAGCCCCCACAAGAACACTGAAGCTTTCTTT.

A single count supports this clone. The J gene is TRBJ2-5, the V gene TRBV7-9; 8 positions match TRBD1. The junction had 6 bases not matched to a gene; V was cut back by 1 base and J by 5 bases. CDR3 length: 15 residues. Germline-derived CDR1 and CDR2 are SEHNR and FQNEAQ (reference sequence). The CDR3 DNA sequence: TGTGCCAGCAGCTTAGTTGGCAGGGGGCTGGAGACCCAGTACTTC. This encodes CASSLVGRGLETQYF.

The chain employs TRBV27 and TRBJ1-1; D uncertain. Trimming removed 2 bases from V and 1 base from J, with 11 bases in between. This CDR3 comprises 15 residues. Germline CDR1 reads MNHEY; CDR2 reads SMNVEV (reference sequence). The CDR3 DNA reads as TGTGCCAGCAGTTTAATAGGTTCAGGGAACACTGAAGCTTTCTTT. Amino acids: CASSLIGSGNTEAFF.

This chain links TRBV11-3 with TRBJ2-5, with 9 positions matching TRBD2. The CDR3 has 14 residues. With 3 bases clipped from V and 6 bases from J, the junction kept 5 bases outside the gene matches. The V gene's germline CDR1 is SGHNT and CDR2 YENEEA. The CDR3 is CASSLNSGRQTQYF. As DNA, the CDR3 is TGTGCCAGCAGCTTGAATAGCGGGAGACAGACCCAGTACTTC.

The chain carries TRBV6-5 and TRBJ2-7; possibly TRBD2 for D (6 bases). CDR3 length: 15 amino acids. Germline lookup yields CDR1 MNHEY and CDR2 SVGAGI. V lost 0 bases to trimming and J lost 2 bases, with 11 bases between them. The CDR3 protein is CASSYSMAGTYEQYF. In DNA form, the CDR3 reads TGTGCCAGCAGTTACTCGATGGCGGGGACCTACGAGCAGTACTTC.

The chain couples TRBV30 to TRBJ1-5; a weak D match, TRBD1 (5 bases). The CDR3 is 15 residues long. CDR1 and CDR2 from the germline V gene are GTSNPN and SVGIG (reference sequence). Trimming took 7 bases from V and 6 from J, leaving 22 bases between them. The DNA of the CDR3 is TGTGCCTTTTCTCTACGGGGGGGGGTCGGTCAGCCCCAGCATTTT. This translates into CAFSLRGGVGQPQHF.

The chain links TRBV6-5 to TRBJ2-3; D is unresolved. V gave up 2 bases and J gave up 4 bases, with 4 bases separating them. The germline V gene has CDR1 MNHEY and CDR2 SVGAGI. CDR3 size: 12 residues. For the CDR3, the DNA is TGTGCCAGCAGTTACACTCCAGATACGCAGTATTTT. Its translation: CASSYTPDTQYF.

The chain uses TRBV10-3 and TRBJ2-5, with D uncertain. The CDR3 runs 14 residues. Trimming took 10 bases from V and 3 from J, leaving 18 bases between them. CDR1 and CDR2 (germline): ENHRY, SYGVKD. CDR3 in amino acids: CATTAQARKETQYF. The CDR3, as DNA: TGTGCCACCACGGCCCAGGCCAGGAAAGAGACCCAGTACTTC.

V is TRBV18 and J is TRBJ1-1, with D tentatively TRBD1 (6 bases). Between the trimmed V and J ends, which lost 3 bases and 4 bases, there was a span of 24 bases. The CDR3 covers 18 residues. The V gene's germline CDR1 is KGHSH and CDR2 LQKENI. CDR3 in amino acids: CASSPLPGEGVLGTEAFF. CDR3 nucleotide sequence: TGTGCCAGCTCACCCCTCCCGGGTGAGGGGGTGCTCGGCACTGAAGCTTTCTTT.

The genes are TRBV7-8 and TRBJ1-1; a weak D match, TRBD1 (6 bases). V was cut by 5 bases and J by 5 bases, with 15 bases left in between. CDR1 and CDR2 from the germline V gene are SGHVS and FQNEAQ. This CDR3 region has 14 residues. In DNA form, the CDR3 reads TGTGCCAGCAGCCAAGAGAAAGGGGGTACTGAAGCTTTCTTT. Its protein is CASSQEKGGTEAFF.

V is TRBV10-2 and J is TRBJ2-1; 12 bases match TRBD2. This CDR3 spans 15 amino acids. The junction had 9 bases not matched to a gene; V was cut back by 7 bases and J by 8 bases. Germline V lookup: CDR1 WSHSY, CDR2 SAAADI. The CDR3 here is CASKLAGGTWDEQFF. DNA of the CDR3: TGCGCCAGCAAACTAGCGGGAGGCACCTGGGATGAGCAGTTCTTC.

The J gene is TRBJ2-7, the V gene TRBV29-1; 9 nucleotides match TRBD1. The trim removed 7 bases at V and 6 bases at J, leaving 7 bases unmatched. The CDR3 sequence is 12 residues long. Per the germline V gene, CDR1 is SQVTM and CDR2 is ANQGSEA. The CDR3 bases are TGCAGCGGTACCGGGACAGGGTCCGAGCAGTACTTC. Translation gives CSGTGTGSEQYF.

The chain carries TRBV27 and TRBJ2-1; no definite D call. The CDR3 contains 16 residues. V was trimmed by 0 bases and J by 0 bases, leaving 9 bases between them. Germline V lookup: CDR1 MNHEY, CDR2 SMNVEV (reference sequence). The CDR3 sequence is CASSLSVSSSYNEQFF. The CDR3, as DNA: TGTGCCAGCAGTTTATCCGTGTCGAGCTCCTACAATGAGCAGTTCTTC.

The V gene is TRBV28, the J gene TRBJ2-1; the match to TRBD2 covers 10 bases. The germline V gene encodes CDR1 MDHEN and CDR2 SYDVKM. The V gene end was trimmed by 3 bases and the J gene end by 5 bases; junction bases not matched to a gene: 7. This CDR3 is built from 16 residues. CDR3 coding DNA: TGTGCCAGCAGTTTTCCGCTAGCGGGAGCCCACAATGAGCAGTTCTTC. Its protein product is CASSFPLAGAHNEQFF.

This CDR3 is CATRRTFSYNSPLHF. Written as DNA, the CDR3 is TGTGCCACCAGGCGCACCTTCTCCTATAATTCACCCCTCCACTTT. The chain carries TRBV28 and TRBJ1-6, with D unclear. With 10 bases removed from V and 0 bases from J, the gap between germline ends came to 13 bases. This CDR3 comprises 15 residues. Germline V lookup: CDR1 MDHEN, CDR2 SYDVKM.

This sequence joins TRBV29-1 and TRBJ2-7; no clear D. Germline CDR1 reads SQVTM; CDR2 reads ANQGSEA. Trimming cost V 5 bases and J 1 base, with 12 bases left between them. This CDR3 spans 13 amino acids. Here the CDR3 reads CSVRMSESYEQYF. As DNA, the CDR3 is TGCAGCGTTAGGATGAGCGAATCCTACGAGCAGTACTTC.

This clone was found once. The chain couples TRBV29-1 to TRBJ2-2; TRBD2 matches at 11 bases. The germline V gene has CDR1 SQVTM and CDR2 ANQGSEA. The length of the CDR3 is 17 residues. J lost 1 base, V lost 1 base, and 5 bases had no gene match. The CDR3 region has the DNA TGCAGCGTTGAAGGGAACCTAGCGGGGGGGAACACCGGGGAGCTGTTTTTT. Its protein product is CSVEGNLAGGNTGELFF.

CDR3 DNA sequence: TGTGCCAGCAGCAAAGCCGGACTAGAGGAGAACACCGGGGAGCTGTTTTTT. This sequence encodes CASSKAGLEENTGELFF. The chain has TRBV21-1 and TRBJ2-2; the listed D gene, TRBD2, was not tested against the DNA. TRBV21-1 counts as a pseudogene. The CDR3 is made up of 17 amino acids.